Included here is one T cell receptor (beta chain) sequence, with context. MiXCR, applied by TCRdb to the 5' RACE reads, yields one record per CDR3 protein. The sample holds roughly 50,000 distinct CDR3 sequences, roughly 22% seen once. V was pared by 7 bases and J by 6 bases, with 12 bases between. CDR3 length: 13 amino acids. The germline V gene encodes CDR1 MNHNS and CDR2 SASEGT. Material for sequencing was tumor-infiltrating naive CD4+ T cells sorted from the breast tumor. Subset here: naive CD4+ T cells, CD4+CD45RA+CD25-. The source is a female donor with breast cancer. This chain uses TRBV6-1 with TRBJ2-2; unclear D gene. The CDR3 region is CASMVLNPGELFF. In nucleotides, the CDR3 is TGTGCCAGCATGGTCCTAAACCCCGGGGAGCTGTTTTTT.